This TCR beta chain comes out of a study of blood T cell repertoires in COVID-19. Study as a whole: The samples span acute and convalescent COVID-19 from the United States, Italy and Spain.

Method: immunoSEQ multiplex PCR; TCRdb's copy keeps in-frame clones and lacks some. The sample lists around 60,000 clones; approximately 88% were seen once. Germline V gives CDR1 LNHDA, CDR2 SQIVND (reference sequence). CDR3 size: 18 residues. The ends lost 3 bases at V and 4 bases at J; junction bases unmatched: 8. The chain is built from TRBV19 and TRBJ2-3; 15 nucleotides agree with TRBD2. This sequence originates from a man between 50 and 59 years old with active COVID-19. The sample was peripheral blood. The CDR3 bases are TGTGCCAGTAGTATTTTATGGACTAGCGGGGGGGCCGCAGATACGCAGTATTTT. Translating gives CASSILWTSGGAADTQYF.